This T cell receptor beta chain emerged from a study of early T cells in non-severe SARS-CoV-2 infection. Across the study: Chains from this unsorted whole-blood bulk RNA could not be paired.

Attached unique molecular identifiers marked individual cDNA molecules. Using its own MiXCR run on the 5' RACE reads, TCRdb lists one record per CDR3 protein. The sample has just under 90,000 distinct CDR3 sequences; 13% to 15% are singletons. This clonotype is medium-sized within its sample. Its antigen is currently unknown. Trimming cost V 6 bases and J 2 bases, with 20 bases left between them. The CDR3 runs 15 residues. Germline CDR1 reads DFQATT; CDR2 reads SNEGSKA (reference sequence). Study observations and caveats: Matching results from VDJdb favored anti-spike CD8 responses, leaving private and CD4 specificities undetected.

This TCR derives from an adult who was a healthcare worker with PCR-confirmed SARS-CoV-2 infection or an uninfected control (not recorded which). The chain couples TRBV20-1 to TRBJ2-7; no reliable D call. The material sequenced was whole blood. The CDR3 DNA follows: TGCAGTGCCGGGCAAAGTCCGAGCCGGGCCTACGAGCAGTACTTC. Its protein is CSAGQSPSRAYEQYF.